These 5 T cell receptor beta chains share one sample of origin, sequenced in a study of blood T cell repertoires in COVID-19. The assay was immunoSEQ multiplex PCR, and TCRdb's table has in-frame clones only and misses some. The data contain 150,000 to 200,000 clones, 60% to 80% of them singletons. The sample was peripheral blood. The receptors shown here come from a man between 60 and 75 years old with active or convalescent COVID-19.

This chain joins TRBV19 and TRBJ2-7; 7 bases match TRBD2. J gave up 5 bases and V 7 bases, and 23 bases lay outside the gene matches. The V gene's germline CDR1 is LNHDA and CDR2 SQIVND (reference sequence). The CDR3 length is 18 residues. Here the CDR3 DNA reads TGTGCCAGTACCCCTGATGGGGGAGGGCCCGTGGGCGGCAACGAGCAGTACTTC. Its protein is CASTPDGGGPVGGNEQYF. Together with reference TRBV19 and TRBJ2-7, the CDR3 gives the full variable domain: DGGITQSPKYLFRKEGQNVTLSCEQNLNHDAMYWYRQDPGQGLRLIYYSQIVNDFQKGDIAEGYSVSREKKESFPLTVTSAQKNPTAFYLCASTPDGGGPVGGNEQYFGPGTRLTVT.

Here the CDR3 DNA reads TGTGCCAGTAGTATACGGCAGGGGTCCTACGAGCAGTACTTC. Translated: CASSIRQGSYEQYF. The chain links TRBV19 to TRBJ2-7; a weak D match, TRBD1 (6 bases). CDR3 length: 14 residues. Germline lookup yields CDR1 LNHDA and CDR2 SQIVND (reference sequence). Trimming took off 2 bases at V and 1 base at J, with 9 bases between the two ends.

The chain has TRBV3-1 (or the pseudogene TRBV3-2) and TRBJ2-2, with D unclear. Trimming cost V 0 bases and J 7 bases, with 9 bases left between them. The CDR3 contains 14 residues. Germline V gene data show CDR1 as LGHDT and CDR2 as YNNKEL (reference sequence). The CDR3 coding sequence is TGTGCCAGCAGCCAAGATATTAGTGGCGGGGAGCTGTTTTTT. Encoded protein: CASSQDISGGELFF.

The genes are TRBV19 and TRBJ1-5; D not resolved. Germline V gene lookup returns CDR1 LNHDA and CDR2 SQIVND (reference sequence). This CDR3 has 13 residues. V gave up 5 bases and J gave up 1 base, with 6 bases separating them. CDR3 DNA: TGTGCCAGTAGTTCCCGGAGCAATCAGCCCCAGCATTTT. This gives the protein CASSSRSNQPQHF.

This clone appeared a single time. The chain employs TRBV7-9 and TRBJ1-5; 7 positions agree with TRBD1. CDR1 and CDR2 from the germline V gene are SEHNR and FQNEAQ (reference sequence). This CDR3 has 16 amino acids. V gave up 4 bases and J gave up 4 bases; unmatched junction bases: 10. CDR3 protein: CASSSSGQGENQPQHF. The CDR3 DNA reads TGTGCCAGCAGCTCTAGTGGGCAGGGGGAGAATCAGCCCCAGCATTTT.